This TCR beta chain was identified during a study of blood T cells in healthy people across ages. The wider study: Capture by template switching was about one barcoded beta molecule per two T cells.

Then a second PCR, running about 6 to 12 cycles, was carried out with a sample-barcoded 5' primer and a J-beta primer mix. TCRdb used MiXCR to reprocess the 5' RACE reads, holding one entry per CDR3 protein. Of 1.6 million or so distinct CDR3 sequences listed, about 35% were seen once; the top ten hold about 11%. The V gene's germline CDR1 is DFQATT and CDR2 SNEGSKA (reference sequence). The trim removed 6 bases at V and 3 bases at J, leaving 5 bases unmatched. The CDR3 spans 13 residues. A minimum of 6 million PBMCs was isolated per sample. Sequenced sample: blood. This rearrangement joins TRBV20-1 to TRBJ1-5, with 7 bases matching TRBD1. The sequence was collected from a woman aged 25 to 39 in good health. This CDR3 reads CSALGQVNQPQHF. In DNA form, the CDR3 reads TGCAGTGCCCTAGGACAGGTCAATCAGCCCCAGCATTTT.